This T cell receptor beta chain was sequenced in a study of cytomegalovirus exposure and HLA in healthy donors. As concerns this clone: Its specificity is not known.

Study-level points and caveats: Many donors shared some public TCRs, even though most TCR sequences were rare.

The V gene's germline CDR1 is LGHNA and CDR2 YSLEER. This CDR3 contains 14 residues. V was pared by 3 bases and J by 2 bases, with 1 base of the junction left unmatched. Vbeta (60) and Jbeta (13) primers were used in the PCR. As originally analysed: Roughly 11 million shared chains were among the about 80 million unique TCR beta chains that a later analysis counted. Generated by immunoSEQ multiplex PCR, the TCRdb table keeps only in-frame clones and is missing some. From that table come the V and J calls and clone size; the DNA was used to work out D and trimming. Of roughly 120,000 clones detected, 50% to 70% appear once; the ten largest clones hold nearly 9.5%.

The TCR originated in a woman between 35 and 50 years old in good health and CMV-seropositive. The J gene is TRBJ2-3, the V gene TRBV4-3, with 8 bases lining up with TRBD2. The material sequenced was PBMCs. CDR3 in DNA: TGCGCCAGCAGCCAGCGGGAGGTCACAGATACGCAGTATTTT. Protein: CASSQREVTDTQYF.